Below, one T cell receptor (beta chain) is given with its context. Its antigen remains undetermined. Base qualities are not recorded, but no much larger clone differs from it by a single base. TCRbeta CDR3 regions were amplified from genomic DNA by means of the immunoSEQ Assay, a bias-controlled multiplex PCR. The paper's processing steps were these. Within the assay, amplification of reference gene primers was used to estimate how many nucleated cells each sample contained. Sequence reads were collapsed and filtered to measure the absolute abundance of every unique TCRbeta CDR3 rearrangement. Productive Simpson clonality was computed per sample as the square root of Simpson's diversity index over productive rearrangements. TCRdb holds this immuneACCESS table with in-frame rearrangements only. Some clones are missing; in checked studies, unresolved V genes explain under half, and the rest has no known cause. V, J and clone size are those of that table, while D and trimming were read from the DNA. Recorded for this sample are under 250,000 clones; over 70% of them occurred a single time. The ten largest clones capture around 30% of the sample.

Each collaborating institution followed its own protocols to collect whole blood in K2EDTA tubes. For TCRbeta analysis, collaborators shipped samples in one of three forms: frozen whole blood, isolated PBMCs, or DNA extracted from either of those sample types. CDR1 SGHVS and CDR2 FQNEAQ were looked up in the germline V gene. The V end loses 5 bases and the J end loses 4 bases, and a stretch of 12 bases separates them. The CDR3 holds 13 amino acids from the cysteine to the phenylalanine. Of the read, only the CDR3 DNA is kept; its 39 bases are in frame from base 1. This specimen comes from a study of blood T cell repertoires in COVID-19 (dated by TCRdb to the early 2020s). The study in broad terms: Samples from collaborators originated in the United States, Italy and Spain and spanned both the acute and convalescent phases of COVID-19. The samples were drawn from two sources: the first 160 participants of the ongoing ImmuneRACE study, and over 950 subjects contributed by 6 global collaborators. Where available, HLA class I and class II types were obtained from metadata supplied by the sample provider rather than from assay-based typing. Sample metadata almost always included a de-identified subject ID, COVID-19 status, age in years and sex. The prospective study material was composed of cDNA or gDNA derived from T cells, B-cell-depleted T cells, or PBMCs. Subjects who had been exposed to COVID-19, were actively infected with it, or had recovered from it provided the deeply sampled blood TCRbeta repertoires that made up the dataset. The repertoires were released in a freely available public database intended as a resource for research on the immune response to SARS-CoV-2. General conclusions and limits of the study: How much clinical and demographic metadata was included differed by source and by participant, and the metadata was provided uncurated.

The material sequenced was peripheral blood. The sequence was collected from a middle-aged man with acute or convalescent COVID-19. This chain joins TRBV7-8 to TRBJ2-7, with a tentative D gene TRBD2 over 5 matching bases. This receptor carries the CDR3 CASSLSGPYEQYF. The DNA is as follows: TGTGCCAGCAGCCTCAGCGGACCTTACGAGCAGTACTTC.